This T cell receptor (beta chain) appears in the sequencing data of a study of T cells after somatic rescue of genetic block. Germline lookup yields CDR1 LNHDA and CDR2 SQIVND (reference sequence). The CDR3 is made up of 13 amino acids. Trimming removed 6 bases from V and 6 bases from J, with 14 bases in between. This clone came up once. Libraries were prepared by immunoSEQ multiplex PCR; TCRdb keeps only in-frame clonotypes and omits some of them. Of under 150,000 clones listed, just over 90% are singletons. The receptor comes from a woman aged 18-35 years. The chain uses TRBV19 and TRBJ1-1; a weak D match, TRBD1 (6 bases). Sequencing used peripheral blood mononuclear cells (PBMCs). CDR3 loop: CASRTEGGPEAFF. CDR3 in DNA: TGTGCCAGTAGAACGGAGGGGGGGCCTGAAGCTTTCTTT.